The TCR beta chain described here comes from a study of blood T cell repertoires in COVID-19. Overall study: Collection of acute and convalescent COVID-19 samples took place in the United States, Italy and Spain. Sources were T cells, B-cell-depleted T cells, or PBMCs; the material itself was cDNA or gDNA.

Trimming shortened V by 4 bases and J by 4 bases, and 15 bases separated the two germline ends. This CDR3 comprises 15 residues. CDR1 SGDLS and CDR2 YYNGEE come from the germline V gene. The authors' processing: Reference gene primer amplification gave nucleated cell count estimates. Method: immunoSEQ multiplex PCR; TCRdb's copy keeps in-frame clones and lacks some. For V, J and clone size, that table is used; D and trimming come from the DNA. The sample holds 100,000 to 150,000 clones, 85% seen once. The sequenced material came from peripheral blood. The TCR comes from a woman over 75 with acute or convalescent COVID-19. This sequence joins TRBV9 and TRBJ1-3, with D possibly matching TRBD1 (6 bases). CDR3 in amino acids: CASSIYTGIGNTIYF. The CDR3 DNA follows: TGTGCCAGCAGCATTTATACAGGGATCGGAAACACCATATATTTT. Drawing the rest from reference TRBV9 and TRBJ1-3, the complete variable domain is DSGVTQTPKHLITATGQRVTLRCSPRSGDLSVYWYQQSLDQGLQFLIQYYNGEERAKGNILERFSAQQFPDLHSELNLSSLELGDSALYFCASSIYTGIGNTIYFGEGSWLTVV.